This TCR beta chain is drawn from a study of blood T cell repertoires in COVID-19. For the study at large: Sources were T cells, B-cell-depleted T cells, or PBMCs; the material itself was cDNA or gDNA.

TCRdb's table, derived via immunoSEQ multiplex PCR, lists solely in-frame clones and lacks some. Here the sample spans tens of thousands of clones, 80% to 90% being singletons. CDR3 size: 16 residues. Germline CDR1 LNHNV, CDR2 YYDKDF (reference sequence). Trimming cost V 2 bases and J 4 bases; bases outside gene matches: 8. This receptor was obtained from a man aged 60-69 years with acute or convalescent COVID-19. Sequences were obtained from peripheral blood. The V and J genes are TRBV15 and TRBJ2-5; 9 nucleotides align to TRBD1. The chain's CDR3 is CATSRRRDRVRETQYF. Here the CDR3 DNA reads TGTGCCACCAGCAGACGAAGGGACAGGGTTCGAGAGACCCAGTACTTC.